This T cell receptor (beta chain) emerged from a study of shared clonotypes between healthy human individuals. Study in general: Each donor's CD8 memory used one plate, CD8 naive two, each CD4 subset three.

From CD4+ cells came CD45RA+ naive and CD45RA-negative memory subsets. This clone was seen a few times. Within the sample, other DNA sequences also encode this same CDR3. The CDR3 covers 15 residues. Germline CDR1 reads SGHNT; CDR2 reads YYREEE (reference sequence). The ends were cut back, 4 bases at V and 0 bases at J, with 12 bases in the middle. In the sorted-subset replicate PCRs, about 200 ng DNA, 25,000 to 30,000 T cell genomes, was used. Clones were sequenced by immunoSEQ multiplex PCR, and TCRdb holds only the in-frame ones, with some missing. The sample has millions of clones, around nine tenths seen once; the top ten hold 0.14%.

The clonotype was recovered from a man between 18 and 29 years old in good health. Sequenced material: naive CD4+ T cells sorted from blood. Sample subset: CD45RA+ positively selected. The chain recombines TRBV5-4 with TRBJ2-3, with D possibly matching TRBD1 (7 bases). The CDR3 sequence is CASSLTGTSTDTQYF. The CDR3 bases are TGTGCCAGCAGCCTGACAGGGACTAGCACAGATACGCAGTATTTT.